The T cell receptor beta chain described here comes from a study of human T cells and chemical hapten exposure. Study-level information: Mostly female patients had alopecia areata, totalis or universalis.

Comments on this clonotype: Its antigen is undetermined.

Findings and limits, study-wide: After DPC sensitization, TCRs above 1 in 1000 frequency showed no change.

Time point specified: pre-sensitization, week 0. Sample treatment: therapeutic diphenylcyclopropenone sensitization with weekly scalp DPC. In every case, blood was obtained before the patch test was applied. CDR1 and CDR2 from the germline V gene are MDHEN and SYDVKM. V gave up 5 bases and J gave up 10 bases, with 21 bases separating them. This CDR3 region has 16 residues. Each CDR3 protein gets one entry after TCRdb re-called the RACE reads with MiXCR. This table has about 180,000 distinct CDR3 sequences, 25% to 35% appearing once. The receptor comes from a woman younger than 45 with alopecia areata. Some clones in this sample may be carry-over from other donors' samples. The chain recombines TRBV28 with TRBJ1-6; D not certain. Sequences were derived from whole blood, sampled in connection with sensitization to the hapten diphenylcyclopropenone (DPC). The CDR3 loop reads CASSPLNFQIPSPLHF. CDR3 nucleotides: TGTGCCAGCAGTCCCTTAAATTTCCAGATCCCGTCACCCCTCCACTTT.